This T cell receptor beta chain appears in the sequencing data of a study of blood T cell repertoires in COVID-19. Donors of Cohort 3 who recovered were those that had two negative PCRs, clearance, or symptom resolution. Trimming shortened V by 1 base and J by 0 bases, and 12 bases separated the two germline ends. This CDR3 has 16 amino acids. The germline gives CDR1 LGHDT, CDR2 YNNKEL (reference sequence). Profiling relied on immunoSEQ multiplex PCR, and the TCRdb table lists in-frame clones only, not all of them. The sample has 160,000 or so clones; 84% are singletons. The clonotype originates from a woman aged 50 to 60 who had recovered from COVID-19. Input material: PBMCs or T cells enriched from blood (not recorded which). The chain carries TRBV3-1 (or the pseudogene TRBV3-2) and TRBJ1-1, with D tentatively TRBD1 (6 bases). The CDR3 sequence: CASSQGLQGLNTEAFF. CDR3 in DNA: TGTGCCAGCAGCCAAGGATTGCAGGGGTTGAACACTGAAGCTTTCTTT.